The following is a TCR beta chain sequence with its context. The CDR3 is 14 amino acids. Trimming shortened V by 2 bases and J by 5 bases, and 12 bases separated the two germline ends. The germline V gene has CDR1 MDHEN and CDR2 SYDVKM. This sample is drawn from a study of blood T cell repertoires in COVID-19. Study-level information: The origin of the acute and convalescent COVID-19 samples was the United States, Italy and Spain.

Profiling relied on immunoSEQ multiplex PCR, and the TCRdb table lists in-frame clones only, not all of them. The sample records 200,000 or so clones, around 86% being singletons. The sequenced sample consisted of peripheral blood. This receptor was identified in a woman aged 35 to 49 with acute or convalescent COVID-19. The chain carries TRBV28 and TRBJ1-2; D is possibly TRBD1 (6 bases). As DNA, the CDR3 is TGTGCCAGCAGTTTAATGCCAGGGGAATATGGCTACACCTTC. Translation: CASSLMPGEYGYTF.